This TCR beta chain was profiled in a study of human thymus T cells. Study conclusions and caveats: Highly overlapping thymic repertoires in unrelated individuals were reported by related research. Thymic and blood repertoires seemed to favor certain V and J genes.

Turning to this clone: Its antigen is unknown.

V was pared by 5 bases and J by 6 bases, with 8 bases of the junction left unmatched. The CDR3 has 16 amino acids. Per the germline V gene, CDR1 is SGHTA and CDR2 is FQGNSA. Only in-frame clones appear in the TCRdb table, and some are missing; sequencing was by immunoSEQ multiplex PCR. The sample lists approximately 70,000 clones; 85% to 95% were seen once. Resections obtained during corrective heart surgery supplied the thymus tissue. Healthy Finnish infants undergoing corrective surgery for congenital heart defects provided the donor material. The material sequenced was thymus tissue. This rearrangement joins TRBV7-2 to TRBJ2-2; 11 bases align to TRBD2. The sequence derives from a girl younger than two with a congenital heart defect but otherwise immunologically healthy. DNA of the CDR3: TGTGCCAGCAGCATTTTTAGCGGGAGGGAGGCCGGGGAGCTGTTTTTT. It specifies CASSIFSGREAGELFF.